These T cell receptor beta chains were read from a single sample in a study of spatial heterogeneity in lung cancer. In TCRdb, the 5' RACE reads were re-called with MiXCR into one record per CDR3 protein. The profile covers about 43,000 distinct CDR3 sequences, with 20% to 25% appearing a single time and about 7.7% taken by the ten largest. Here the sequenced sample was PBMCs, taken at follow-up. The source of these receptors is a female donor with early-stage non-small cell lung cancer. Both conserved end residues are part of each CDR3. The D gene is left open where the match is weak. Size values are once, few and many counts, or a class for expanded clones, and some rows have none.

j_gene: TRBJ2-7; len: 14; d_gene: -; abundance: -; v_gene: TRBV7-2; CDR3aa: CASSIAGNSYEQYF; CDR3nt: TGTGCCAGCAGTATAGCAGGGAATTCCTACGAGCAGTACTTC
j_gene: TRBJ1-3; len: 13; d_gene: -; abundance: -; v_gene: TRBV5-1; CDR3aa: CASAGSEGNTIYF; CDR3nt: TGCGCCAGCGCAGGGAGCGAAGGAAACACCATATATTTT
j_gene: TRBJ2-6; len: 17; d_gene: -; abundance: -; v_gene: TRBV11-2; CDR3aa: CASSSIRRLAGANVLTF; CDR3nt: TGTGCCAGCAGCTCAATCCGTAGATTGGCAGGGGCCAACGTCCTGACTTTC
j_gene: TRBJ2-1; len: 18; d_gene: TRBD2; abundance: -; v_gene: TRBV7-3; CDR3aa: CASSSAPGTSGIYNEQFF; CDR3nt: TGTGCCAGCAGTTCAGCTCCCGGGACTAGCGGAATCTACAATGAGCAGTTCTTC
j_gene: TRBJ2-3; len: 14; d_gene: TRBD2; abundance: -; v_gene: TRBV6-5; CDR3aa: CASSPPTSGDAQYF; CDR3nt: TGTGCCAGCAGTCCCCCGACTAGCGGGGATGCGCAGTATTTT
j_gene: TRBJ2-7; len: 14; d_gene: -; abundance: once; v_gene: TRBV7-9; CDR3aa: CVSKGSGALYEQYF; CDR3nt: TGTGTCAGCAAGGGTAGCGGAGCTCTTTACGAGCAGTACTTC
j_gene: TRBJ2-1; len: 19; d_gene: TRBD2; abundance: many; v_gene: TRBV11-2; CDR3aa: CASSPGTVLGTSGGNEQFF; CDR3nt: TGTGCCAGCAGCCCTGGGACAGTCCTCGGGACTAGCGGCGGCAATGAGCAGTTCTTC
j_gene: TRBJ2-4; len: 15; d_gene: TRBD1; abundance: -; v_gene: TRBV19; CDR3aa: CASSMGDRTRNIQYF; CDR3nt: TGTGCCAGTAGTATGGGGGACAGGACCCGAAACATTCAGTACTTC
j_gene: TRBJ2-1; len: 15; d_gene: TRBD1; abundance: -; v_gene: TRBV13; CDR3aa: CASSNPGQGIDEQFF; CDR3nt: TGTGCCAGCAGCAACCCGGGACAGGGGATTGATGAGCAGTTCTTC
j_gene: TRBJ2-5; len: 16; d_gene: TRBD2; abundance: -; v_gene: TRBV9; CDR3aa: CASSVGATSGQETQYF; CDR3nt: TGTGCCAGCAGCGTAGGGGCGACTAGCGGCCAAGAGACCCAGTACTTC
j_gene: TRBJ2-1; len: 14; d_gene: -; abundance: few; v_gene: TRBV24-1; CDR3aa: CATSDPRRANEQFF; CDR3nt: TGTGCCACCAGTGATCCAAGGAGGGCCAATGAGCAGTTCTTC
j_gene: TRBJ2-2; len: 15; d_gene: TRBD1; abundance: -; v_gene: TRBV5-1; CDR3aa: CASRPQGWNTGELFF; CDR3nt: TGCGCCAGCAGACCACAGGGGTGGAACACCGGGGAGCTGTTTTTT
j_gene: TRBJ1-1; len: 14; d_gene: TRBD1; abundance: -; v_gene: TRBV29-1; CDR3aa: CSVGKTGAATEAFF; CDR3nt: TGCAGCGTTGGCAAAACAGGGGCGGCCACTGAAGCTTTCTTT
j_gene: TRBJ2-2; len: 14; d_gene: -; abundance: few; v_gene: TRBV20-1; CDR3aa: CSALTGISTGELFF; CDR3nt: TGCAGTGCCCTAACGGGTATATCCACCGGGGAGCTGTTTTTT
j_gene: TRBJ2-1; len: 12; d_gene: -; abundance: many; v_gene: TRBV10-3; CDR3aa: CAISASGNEQFF; CDR3nt: TGTGCCATCAGTGCCTCGGGAAATGAGCAGTTCTTC
j_gene: TRBJ1-6; len: 16; d_gene: -; abundance: -; v_gene: TRBV4-1; CDR3aa: CASSQGAQDYNSPLHF; CDR3nt: TGCGCCAGCAGCCAAGGGGCGCAGGACTATAATTCACCCCTCCACTTT
j_gene: TRBJ2-2; len: 15; d_gene: -; abundance: -; v_gene: TRBV10-3; CDR3aa: CAITGTRQNTGELFF; CDR3nt: TGTGCCATCACTGGGACAAGACAGAACACCGGGGAGCTGTTTTTT
j_gene: TRBJ1-5; len: 14; d_gene: -; abundance: medium-sized; v_gene: TRBV24-1; CDR3aa: CATSDGQPNQPQHF; CDR3nt: TGTGCCACCAGTGACGGACAGCCTAATCAGCCCCAGCATTTT
j_gene: TRBJ1-5; len: 13; d_gene: TRBD1; abundance: many; v_gene: TRBV28; CDR3aa: CASRGTGDQPQHF; CDR3nt: TGTGCCAGCAGGGGGACAGGGGACCAGCCCCAGCATTTT
j_gene: TRBJ1-5; len: 15; d_gene: -; abundance: few; v_gene: TRBV28; CDR3aa: CASSLGGAPNQPQHF; CDR3nt: TGTGCCAGCAGTTTAGGAGGGGCTCCCAATCAGCCCCAGCATTTT
j_gene: TRBJ1-6; len: 14; d_gene: -; abundance: -; v_gene: TRBV6-1; CDR3aa: CASSEYDPGSPLHF; CDR3nt: TGTGCCAGCAGTGAATATGATCCGGGTTCACCCCTCCACTTT
j_gene: TRBJ2-1; len: 14; d_gene: -; abundance: many; v_gene: TRBV7-2; CDR3aa: CASTFWDGYNEQFF; CDR3nt: TGTGCCAGCACCTTCTGGGACGGGTACAATGAGCAGTTCTTC
j_gene: TRBJ2-7; len: 15; d_gene: -; abundance: few; v_gene: TRBV11-2; CDR3aa: CASSLVGRRGYEQYF; CDR3nt: TGTGCCAGCAGCTTAGTGGGTAGGCGGGGCTACGAGCAGTACTTC
j_gene: TRBJ1-5; len: 15; d_gene: -; abundance: many; v_gene: TRBV12-3/TRBV12-4; CDR3aa: CASSSQAGMGQPQHF; CDR3nt: TGTGCCAGCAGTTCCCAGGCAGGGATGGGACAGCCCCAGCATTTT
j_gene: TRBJ2-3; len: 17; d_gene: -; abundance: -; v_gene: TRBV7-3; CDR3aa: CASSLSMGGRSTDTQYF; CDR3nt: TGTGCCAGCAGCCTCAGTATGGGTGGGCGGAGCACAGATACGCAGTATTTT
j_gene: TRBJ2-5; len: 14; d_gene: -; abundance: many; v_gene: TRBV6-1; CDR3aa: CASRDGTLKETQYF; CDR3nt: TGTGCCAGCAGGGACGGGACTCTCAAAGAGACCCAGTACTTC
j_gene: TRBJ1-2; len: 15; d_gene: TRBD1; abundance: -; v_gene: TRBV3-1; CDR3aa: CASSLSSQGENGYTF; CDR3nt: TGTGCCAGCAGCCTCTCCTCCCAGGGGGAGAATGGCTACACCTTC
j_gene: TRBJ1-3; len: 17; d_gene: TRBD1; abundance: -; v_gene: TRBV4-2; CDR3aa: CASSQEGAQGEENTIYF; CDR3nt: TGTGCCAGCAGCCAAGAGGGGGCACAGGGGGAGGAGAACACCATATATTTT
j_gene: TRBJ1-5; len: 14; d_gene: -; abundance: -; v_gene: TRBV4-1; CDR3aa: CASSLQGSGQPQHF; CDR3nt: TGCGCCAGCAGCTTACAGGGATCCGGTCAGCCCCAGCATTTT
j_gene: TRBJ2-5; len: 11; d_gene: -; abundance: many; v_gene: TRBV7-9; CDR3aa: CASKGQETQYF; CDR3nt: TGTGCCAGCAAAGGGCAAGAGACCCAGTACTTC
j_gene: TRBJ2-3; len: 13; d_gene: -; abundance: many; v_gene: TRBV7-9; CDR3aa: CASSLLSTDTQYF; CDR3nt: TGTGCCAGCAGCTTACTCTCCACAGATACGCAGTATTTT
j_gene: TRBJ1-2; len: 11; d_gene: -; abundance: few; v_gene: TRBV18; CDR3aa: CASSPGGGYTF; CDR3nt: TGTGCCAGCTCACCAGGGGGTGGCTACACCTTC
j_gene: TRBJ2-3; len: 15; d_gene: -; abundance: many; v_gene: TRBV9; CDR3aa: CASSVELAPTDTQYF; CDR3nt: TGTGCCAGCAGCGTAGAACTAGCCCCCACAGATACGCAGTATTTT
j_gene: TRBJ2-1; len: 16; d_gene: TRBD2; abundance: -; v_gene: TRBV5-1; CDR3aa: CASSLSGTSGPNEQFF; CDR3nt: TGCGCCAGCAGCTTAAGTGGGACTAGCGGACCCAATGAGCAGTTCTTC
j_gene: TRBJ2-2; len: 15; d_gene: TRBD2; abundance: -; v_gene: TRBV11-1; CDR3aa: CASSQQAGWTGELFF; CDR3nt: TGTGCCAGCAGCCAACAAGCGGGGTGGACCGGGGAGCTGTTTTTT
j_gene: TRBJ2-3; len: 14; d_gene: TRBD2; abundance: few; v_gene: TRBV10-3; CDR3aa: CAIMPGGASDTQYF; CDR3nt: TGTGCCATCATGCCGGGGGGGGCTTCAGATACGCAGTATTTT
j_gene: TRBJ1-2; len: 11; d_gene: TRBD1; abundance: -; v_gene: TRBV29-1; CDR3aa: CSATGGGGYPF; CDR3nt: TGCAGCGCAACAGGGGGAGGTGGCTACCCCTTC
j_gene: TRBJ1-5; len: 20; d_gene: TRBD1; abundance: many; v_gene: TRBV20-1; CDR3aa: CSARDKRLWGQGSSNQPQHF; CDR3nt: TGCAGTGCTAGAGATAAGCGGTTGTGGGGACAGGGATCGAGCAATCAGCCCCAGCATTTT
j_gene: TRBJ2-7; len: 14; d_gene: -; abundance: many; v_gene: TRBV6-6; CDR3aa: CASSYSTVTYEQYF; CDR3nt: TGTGCCAGCAGTTACTCAACAGTCACGTACGAGCAGTACTTC
j_gene: TRBJ2-1; len: 14; d_gene: -; abundance: few; v_gene: TRBV5-5; CDR3aa: CASSLGQAYNEQFF; CDR3nt: TGTGCCAGCAGCTTGGGGCAGGCATACAATGAGCAGTTCTTC
j_gene: TRBJ1-6; len: 17; d_gene: -; abundance: few; v_gene: TRBV7-6; CDR3aa: CASSLVDSPSYNSPLHF; CDR3nt: TGTGCCAGCAGCTTAGTGGACAGCCCCTCCTATAATTCACCCCTCCACTTT
j_gene: TRBJ1-1; len: 14; d_gene: -; abundance: -; v_gene: TRBV18; CDR3aa: CASSRNVGNTEAFF; CDR3nt: TGTGCCAGCTCCCGCAATGTAGGGAACACTGAAGCTTTCTTT
j_gene: TRBJ2-5; len: 15; d_gene: -; abundance: many; v_gene: TRBV4-1; CDR3aa: CASSHQMRGQETQYF; CDR3nt: TGCGCCAGCAGCCATCAAATGAGGGGGCAAGAGACCCAGTACTTC